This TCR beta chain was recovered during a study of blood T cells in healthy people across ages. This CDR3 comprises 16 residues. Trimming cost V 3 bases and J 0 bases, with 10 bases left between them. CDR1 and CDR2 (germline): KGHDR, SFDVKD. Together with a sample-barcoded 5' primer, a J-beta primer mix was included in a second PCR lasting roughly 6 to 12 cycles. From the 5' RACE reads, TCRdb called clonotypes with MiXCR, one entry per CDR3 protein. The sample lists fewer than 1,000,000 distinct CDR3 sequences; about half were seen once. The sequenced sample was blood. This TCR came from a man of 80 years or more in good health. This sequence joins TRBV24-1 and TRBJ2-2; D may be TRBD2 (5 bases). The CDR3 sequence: CATSDPLAANTGELFF. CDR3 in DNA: TGTGCCACCAGTGATCCCCTAGCAGCGAACACCGGGGAGCTGTTTTTT.